This TCR beta chain was obtained from a study of Ad26.COV2.S vaccination and SARS-CoV-2 variants. Study details: Ad26.COV2.S, an intramuscular injection, was given once or twice 56 days apart.

This clone was picked up one time. Treatment noted: around 19 received Ad26.COV2.S at low or high dose, single or two shots; about five received placebo; per-sample allocation not given. All samples were drawn on day 63, counting from the first vaccine or placebo injection. Only in-frame clones appear in the TCRdb table, and some are missing; sequencing was by immunoSEQ multiplex PCR. The table records about 460,000 clones, 80% to 90% of them present only once. This TCR derives from a person aged 18-65 years who received the Ad26.COV2.S COVID-19 vaccine or a placebo. The sample in question was peripheral blood, obtained in a trial of Ad26.COV2.S vaccine versus placebo.

CDR3 loop: CAWSLRDSFGYTF. The CDR3 nucleotides are TGTGCCTGGAGCCTCCGGGATAGCTTTGGCTACACCTTC. V gene TRBV30 combines with J gene TRBJ1-2; D is ambiguous. CDR3 length: 13 residues. V shed 3 bases and J shed 7 bases, with 15 bases lying between them. Per the germline V gene, CDR1 is GTSNPN and CDR2 is SVGIG (reference sequence).